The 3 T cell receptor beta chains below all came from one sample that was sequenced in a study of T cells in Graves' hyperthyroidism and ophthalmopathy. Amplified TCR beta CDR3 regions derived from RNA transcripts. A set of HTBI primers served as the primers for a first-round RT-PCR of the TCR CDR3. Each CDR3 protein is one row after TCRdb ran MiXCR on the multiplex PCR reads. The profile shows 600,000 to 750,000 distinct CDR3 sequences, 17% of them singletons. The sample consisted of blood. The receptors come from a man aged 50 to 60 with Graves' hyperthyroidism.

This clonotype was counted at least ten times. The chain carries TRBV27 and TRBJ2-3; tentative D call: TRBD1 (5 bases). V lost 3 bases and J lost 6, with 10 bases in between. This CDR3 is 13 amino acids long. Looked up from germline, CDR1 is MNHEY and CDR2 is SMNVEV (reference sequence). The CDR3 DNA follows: TGTGCCAGCAGTTTCCCTAGGGGCGATACGCAGTATTTT. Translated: CASSFPRGDTQYF.

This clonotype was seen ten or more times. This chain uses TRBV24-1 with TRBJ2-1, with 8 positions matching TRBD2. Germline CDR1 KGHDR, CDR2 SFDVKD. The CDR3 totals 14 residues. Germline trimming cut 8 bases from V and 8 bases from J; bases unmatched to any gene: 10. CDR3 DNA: TGTGCCACCACTGGCCCGGGACTAGTATATGAGCAGTTCTTC. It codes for CATTGPGLVYEQFF.

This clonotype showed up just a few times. The CDR3 sequence: CASSPTGQGVHTEAFF. CDR3 in DNA: TGTGCCAGCAGCCCAACCGGACAGGGGGTTCACACTGAAGCTTTCTTT. This chain connects TRBV7-2 to TRBJ1-1; the match to TRBD1 covers 10 bases. Germline V CDR1 and CDR2: SGHTA, FQGNSA. After removal of 5 bases from V and 3 bases from J, the junction contained 9 bases not matched to a gene. The CDR3 is 16 amino acids.